The clone carrying this T cell receptor (beta chain) is a singleton in its sample. Its antigen is undetermined. The PCR contained 60 Vbeta and 13 Jbeta primers. Generated by immunoSEQ multiplex PCR, the TCRdb table keeps only in-frame clones and is missing some. The table shows approximately 80,000 clones, with roughly 72% occurring only once. This sample is part of a study of cytomegalovirus exposure and HLA in healthy donors. Findings of the study overall: Common viral pathogens were later found to be apparently linked to several of the most significant clusters.

Germline CDR1 is SGHVS and CDR2 is FQNEAQ. V shed 3 bases and J 4 bases; nucleotides not matched to a gene: 3. This CDR3 has 13 residues. The sequenced material came from PBMCs. This TCR was sampled from a young man in good health and CMV-seropositive. The chain joins TRBV7-8 to TRBJ2-7; 7 bases line up with TRBD1. CDR3 sequence (DNA): TGTGCCAGCAGCTTTGACAGGGCTTACGAGCAGTACTTC. Amino acid sequence: CASSFDRAYEQYF. The whole variable domain, filled in from reference TRBV7-8 and TRBJ2-7, reads GAGVSQSPRYKVAKRGQDVALRCDPISGHVSLFWYQQALGQGPEFLTYFQNEAQLDKSGLPSDRFFAERPEGSVSTLKIQRTQQEDSAVYLCASSFDRAYEQYFGPGTRLTVT.